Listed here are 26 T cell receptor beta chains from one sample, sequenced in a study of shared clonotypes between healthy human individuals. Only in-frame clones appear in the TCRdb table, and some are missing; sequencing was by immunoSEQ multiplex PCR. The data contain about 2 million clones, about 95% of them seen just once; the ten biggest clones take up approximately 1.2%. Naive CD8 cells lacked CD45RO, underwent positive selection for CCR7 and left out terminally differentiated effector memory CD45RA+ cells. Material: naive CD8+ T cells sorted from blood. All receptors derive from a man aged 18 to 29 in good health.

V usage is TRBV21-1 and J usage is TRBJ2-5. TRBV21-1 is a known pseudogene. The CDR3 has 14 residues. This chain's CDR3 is CACGRKRAQETQYF. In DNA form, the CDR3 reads TGTGCCTGCGGCAGAAAAAGGGCGCAAGAGACCCAGTACTTC.

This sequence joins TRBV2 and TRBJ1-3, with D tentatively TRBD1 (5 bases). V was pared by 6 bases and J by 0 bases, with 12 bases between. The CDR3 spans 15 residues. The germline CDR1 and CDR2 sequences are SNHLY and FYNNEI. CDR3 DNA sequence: TGTGCCAGCAGGGGGGATCCCAACTCTGGAAACACCATATATTTT. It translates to CASRGDPNSGNTIYF.

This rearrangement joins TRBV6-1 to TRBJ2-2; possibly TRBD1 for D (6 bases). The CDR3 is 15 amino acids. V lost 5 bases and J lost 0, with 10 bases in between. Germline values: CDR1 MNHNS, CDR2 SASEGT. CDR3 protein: CASSLGTTNTGELFF. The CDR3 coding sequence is TGTGCCAGCAGTCTTGGGACAACGAACACCGGGGAGCTGTTTTTT.

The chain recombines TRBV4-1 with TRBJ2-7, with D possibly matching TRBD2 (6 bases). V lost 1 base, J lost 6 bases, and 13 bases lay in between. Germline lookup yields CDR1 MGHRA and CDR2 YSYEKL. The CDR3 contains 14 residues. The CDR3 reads CASSQVGGLGEQYF. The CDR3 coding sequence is TGCGCCAGCAGCCAAGTTGGAGGGTTGGGCGAGCAGTACTTC.

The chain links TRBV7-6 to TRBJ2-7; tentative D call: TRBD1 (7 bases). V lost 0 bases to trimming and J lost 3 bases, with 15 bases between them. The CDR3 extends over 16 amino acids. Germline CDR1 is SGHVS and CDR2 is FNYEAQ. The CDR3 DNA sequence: TGTGCCAGCAGCTTAGCGCAGGGGGGAACGGGCTACGAGCAGTACTTC. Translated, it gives CASSLAQGGTGYEQYF.

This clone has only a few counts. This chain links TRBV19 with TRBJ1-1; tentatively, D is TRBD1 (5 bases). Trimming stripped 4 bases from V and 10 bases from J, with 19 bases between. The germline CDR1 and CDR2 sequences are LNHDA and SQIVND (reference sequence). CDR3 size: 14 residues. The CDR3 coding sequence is TGTGCCAGTAGTACCGCACCCTTAGACAGTGGAGCTTTCTTT. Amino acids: CASSTAPLDSGAFF.

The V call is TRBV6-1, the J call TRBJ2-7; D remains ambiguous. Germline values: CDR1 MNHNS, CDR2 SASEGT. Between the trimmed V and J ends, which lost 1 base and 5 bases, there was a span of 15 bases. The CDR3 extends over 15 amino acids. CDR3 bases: TGTGCCAGCAGTGAAGTTGGGATTCGTGCGGACGAGCAGTACTTC. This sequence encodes CASSEVGIRADEQYF.

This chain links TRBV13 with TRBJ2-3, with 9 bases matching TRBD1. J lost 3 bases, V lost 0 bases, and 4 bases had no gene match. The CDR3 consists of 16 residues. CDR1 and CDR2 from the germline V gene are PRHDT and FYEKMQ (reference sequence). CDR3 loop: CASSLGGTGRTDTQYF. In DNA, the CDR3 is TGTGCCAGCAGCTTAGGCGGGACAGGGAGAACAGATACGCAGTATTTT.

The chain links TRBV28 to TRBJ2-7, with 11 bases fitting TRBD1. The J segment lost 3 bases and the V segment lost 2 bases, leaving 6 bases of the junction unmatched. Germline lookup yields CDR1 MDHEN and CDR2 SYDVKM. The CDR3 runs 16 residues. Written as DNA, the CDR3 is TGTGCCAGCAGTTTACCCACCGGGACAGGGGGCTACGAGCAGTACTTC. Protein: CASSLPTGTGGYEQYF.

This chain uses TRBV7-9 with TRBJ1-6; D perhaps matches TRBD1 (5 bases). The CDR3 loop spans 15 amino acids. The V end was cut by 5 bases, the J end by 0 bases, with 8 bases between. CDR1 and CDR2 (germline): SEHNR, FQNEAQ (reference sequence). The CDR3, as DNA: TGTGCCAGCAGCCGCGACAGCTCCTATAATTCACCCCTCCACTTT. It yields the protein CASSRDSSYNSPLHF. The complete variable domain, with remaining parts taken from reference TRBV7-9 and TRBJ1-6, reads DTGVSQNPRHKITKRGQNVTFRCDPISEHNRLYWYRQTLGQGPEFLTYFQNEAQLEKSRLLSDRFSAERPKGSFSTLEIQRTEQGDSAMYLCASSRDSSYNSPLHFGNGTRLTVT.

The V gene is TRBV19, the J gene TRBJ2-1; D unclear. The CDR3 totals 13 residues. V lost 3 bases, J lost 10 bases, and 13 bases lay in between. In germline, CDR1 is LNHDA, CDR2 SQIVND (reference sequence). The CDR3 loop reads CASSIFALHEQFF. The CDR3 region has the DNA TGTGCCAGTAGTATCTTCGCCCTGCACGAGCAGTTCTTC.

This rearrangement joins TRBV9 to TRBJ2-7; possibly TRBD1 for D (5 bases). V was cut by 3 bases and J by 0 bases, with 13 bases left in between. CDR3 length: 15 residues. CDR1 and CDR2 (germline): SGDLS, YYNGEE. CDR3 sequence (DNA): TGTGCCAGCAGCGACCATAATACAGGCTCCTACGAGCAGTACTTC. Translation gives CASSDHNTGSYEQYF.

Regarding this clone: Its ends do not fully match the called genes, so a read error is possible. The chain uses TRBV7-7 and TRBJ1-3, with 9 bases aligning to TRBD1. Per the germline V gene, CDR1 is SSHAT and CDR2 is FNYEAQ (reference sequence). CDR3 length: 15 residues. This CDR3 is CASSSGQGSGNTIYF. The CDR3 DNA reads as TGTGCTAGCAGCTCGGGACAGGGCTCTGGAAACACCATATATTTT.

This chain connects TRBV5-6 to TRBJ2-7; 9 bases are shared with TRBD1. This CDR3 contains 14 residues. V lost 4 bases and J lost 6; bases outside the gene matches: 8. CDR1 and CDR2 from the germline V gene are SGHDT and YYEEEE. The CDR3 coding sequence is TGTGCCAGCAGCGTCTCGGGGGACAGGGTCGAGCAGTACTTC. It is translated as CASSVSGDRVEQYF.

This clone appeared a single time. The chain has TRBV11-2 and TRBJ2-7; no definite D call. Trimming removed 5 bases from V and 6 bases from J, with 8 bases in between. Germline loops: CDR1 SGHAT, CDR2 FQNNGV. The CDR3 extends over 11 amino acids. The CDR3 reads CASSIGAEQYF. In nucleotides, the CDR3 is TGTGCCAGCAGCATCGGCGCCGAGCAGTACTTC.

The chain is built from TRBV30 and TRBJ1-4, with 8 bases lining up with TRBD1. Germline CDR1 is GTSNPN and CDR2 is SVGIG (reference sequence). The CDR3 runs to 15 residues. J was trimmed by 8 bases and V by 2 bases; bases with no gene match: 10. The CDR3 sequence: CAWSTFRTGWEKLFF. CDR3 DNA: TGTGCCTGGAGTACCTTTCGGACAGGGTGGGAAAAACTGTTTTTT.

Here the CDR3 DNA reads TGTGCCAGCAGCCCTGACGCCGGCTACGAGCAGTACTTC. This encodes CASSPDAGYEQYF. The chain employs TRBV27 and TRBJ2-7; D unclear. Germline V lookup: CDR1 MNHEY, CDR2 SMNVEV (reference sequence). The CDR3 covers 13 residues. Trimming took off 6 bases at V and 3 bases at J, with 12 bases between the two ends.

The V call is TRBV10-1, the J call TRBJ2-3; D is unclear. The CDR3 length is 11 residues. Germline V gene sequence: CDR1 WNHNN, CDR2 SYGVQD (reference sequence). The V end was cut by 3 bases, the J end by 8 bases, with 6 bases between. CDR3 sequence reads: CASSDTGTQYF. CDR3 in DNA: TGCGCCAGCAGTGATACGGGTACGCAGTATTTT.

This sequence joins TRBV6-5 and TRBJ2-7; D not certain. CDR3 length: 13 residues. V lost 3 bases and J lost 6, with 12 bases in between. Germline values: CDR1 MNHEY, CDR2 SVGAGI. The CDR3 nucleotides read TGTGCCAGCAGTTATTTGGCAGAGCGCGAGCAGTACTTC. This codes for CASSYLAEREQYF.

The CDR3 DNA sequence: TGTGCCAGCAGCTTAGTCGTGGCGGGAGGGTTTGACGAGCAGTACTTC. Protein sequence: CASSLVVAGGFDEQYF. The V and J genes are TRBV7-2 and TRBJ2-7, with TRBD2 matching 9 bases. The germline CDR1 and CDR2 sequences are SGHTA and FQGNSA. V lost 1 base to trimming and J lost 5 bases; unmatched junction nucleotides: 9. The length of the CDR3 is 16 residues. The full variable domain, rest sourced from reference TRBV7-2 and TRBJ2-7, is GAGVSQSPSNKVTEKGKDVELRCDPISGHTALYWYRQSLGQGLEFLIYFQGNSAPDKSGLPSDRFSAERTGGSVSTLTIQRTQQEDSAVYLCASSLVVAGGFDEQYFGPGTRLTVT.

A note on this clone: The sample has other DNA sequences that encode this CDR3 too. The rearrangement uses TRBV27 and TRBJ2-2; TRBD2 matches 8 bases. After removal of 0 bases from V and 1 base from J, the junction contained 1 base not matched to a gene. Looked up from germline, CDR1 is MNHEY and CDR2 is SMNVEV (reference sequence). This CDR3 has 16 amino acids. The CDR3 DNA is TGTGCCAGCAGTTTATCTAGCGGGGTGAACACCGGGGAGCTGTTTTTT. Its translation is CASSLSSGVNTGELFF.

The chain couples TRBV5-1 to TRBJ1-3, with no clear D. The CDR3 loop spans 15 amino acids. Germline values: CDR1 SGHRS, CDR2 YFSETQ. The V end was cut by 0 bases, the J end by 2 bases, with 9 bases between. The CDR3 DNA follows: TGCGCCAGCAGCTTGGATTTGGAAACTGGAAACACCATATATTTT. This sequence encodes CASSLDLETGNTIYF.

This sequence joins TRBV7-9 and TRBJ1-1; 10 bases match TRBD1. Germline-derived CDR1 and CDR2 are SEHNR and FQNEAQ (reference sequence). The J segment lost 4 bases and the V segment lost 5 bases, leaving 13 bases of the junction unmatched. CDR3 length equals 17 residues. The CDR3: CASSPPGWDRGGTEAFF. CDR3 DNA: TGTGCCAGCAGCCCCCCTGGTTGGGACAGGGGAGGCACTGAAGCTTTCTTT.

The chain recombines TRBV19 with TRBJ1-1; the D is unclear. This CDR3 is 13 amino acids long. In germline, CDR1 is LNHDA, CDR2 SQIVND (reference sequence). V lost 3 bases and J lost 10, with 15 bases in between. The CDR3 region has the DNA TGTGCCAGTAGTATGTGGGGTGCTGACCGAGCTTTCTTT. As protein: CASSMWGADRAFF.

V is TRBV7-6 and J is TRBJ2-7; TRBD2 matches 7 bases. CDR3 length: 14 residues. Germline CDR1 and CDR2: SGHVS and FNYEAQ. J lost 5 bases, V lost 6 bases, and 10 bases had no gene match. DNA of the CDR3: TGTGCCAGCAGTTCACTAGCGAACGGGGACGAGCAGTACTTC. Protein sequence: CASSSLANGDEQYF.

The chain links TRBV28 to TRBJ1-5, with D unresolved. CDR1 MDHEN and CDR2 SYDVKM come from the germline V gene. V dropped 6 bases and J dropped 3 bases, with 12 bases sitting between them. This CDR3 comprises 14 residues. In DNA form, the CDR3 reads TGTGCCAGCAGGCCCGTAGAACTCAATCAGCCCCAGCATTTT. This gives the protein CASRPVELNQPQHF.